These 10 T cell receptor beta chains were all obtained from the same sample, sequenced in a study of T cell changes during pregnancy in multiple sclerosis. TCRdb's table, derived via immunoSEQ multiplex PCR, lists solely in-frame clones and lacks some. The sample gives approximately 89,000 clones, 94% of which show up once; 2.5% is in the top ten. The specimen was peripheral blood, collected in the third trimester of pregnancy. The receptors derive from a female donor with multiple sclerosis, enrolled in a pregnancy study.

The chain is built from TRBV6-5 and TRBJ1-5; a possible D gene is TRBD1 (5 bases). The CDR3 covers 15 residues. CDR1 is MNHEY, CDR2 SVGAGI, per germline. Trimming stripped 2 bases from V and 6 bases from J, with 14 bases between. This CDR3 is CASSYTRDLGQPQHF. The CDR3, as DNA: TGTGCCAGCAGTTACACCAGGGATCTTGGTCAGCCCCAGCATTTT.

The chain recombines TRBV19 with TRBJ1-2, with 9 positions matching TRBD1. V dropped 6 bases and J dropped 5; count of bases not matched to a gene: 7. Germline values: CDR1 LNHDA, CDR2 SQIVND (reference sequence). The CDR3 runs to 14 residues. The CDR3 loop is CASRADRGSYGYTF. CDR3 nucleotides: TGTGCCAGTAGAGCGGACAGGGGTTCGTATGGCTACACCTTC.

The V call is TRBV6-6, the J call TRBJ1-3, with TRBD1 as a possible D gene (6 bases). From germline, CDR1 is MNHNY and CDR2 SVGAGI (reference sequence). CDR3 length equals 13 residues. V was shortened by 10 bases and J by 4 bases, with 14 bases between the two germline ends. CDR3 bases: TGTGCCATCAAACAGGGAGCGGGAAACACCATATATTTT. Its protein is CAIKQGAGNTIYF.

The chain links TRBV9 to TRBJ2-7, with a possible D match to TRBD1 (5 bases). Germline V gene data show CDR1 as SGDLS and CDR2 as YYNGEE. The V gene lost 6 bases and the J gene lost 3 bases, with 13 bases spanning the gap. The CDR3 runs to 13 residues. CDR3 protein: CASKGQDNYEQYF. The CDR3 DNA sequence: TGTGCCAGCAAGGGCCAGGACAACTACGAGCAGTACTTC. Full variable domain (remainder filled in from reference TRBV9 and TRBJ2-7): DSGVTQTPKHLITATGQRVTLRCSPRSGDLSVYWYQQSLDQGLQFLIQYYNGEERAKGNILERFSAQQFPDLHSELNLSSLELGDSALYFCASKGQDNYEQYFGPGTRLTVT.

The chain has TRBV6-1 and TRBJ1-2; 7 bases line up with TRBD1. V was clipped by 6 bases and J by 2 bases; unmatched bases: 3. The V gene's germline CDR1 is MNHNS and CDR2 SASEGT. This CDR3 spans 13 amino acids. In DNA, the CDR3 is TGTGCCAGCAGGGGACAGCCCAACTATGGCTACACCTTC. Residues: CASRGQPNYGYTF.

This rearrangement joins TRBV15 to TRBJ2-3; D possibly corresponds to TRBD2 (7 bases). Germline lookup yields CDR1 LNHNV and CDR2 YYDKDF (reference sequence). The V and J ends lost 0 bases and 5 bases respectively, with 15 bases between them. There are 16 residues in the CDR3. The CDR3, as DNA: TGTGCCACCAGCAGAGATCCCGGGGGGCCCGGAGATACGCAGTATTTT. This codes for CATSRDPGGPGDTQYF.

The rearrangement joins TRBV27 to TRBJ1-3; 8 nucleotides line up with TRBD1. Per the germline V gene, CDR1 is MNHEY and CDR2 is SMNVEV (reference sequence). Trimming at V came to 0 bases and at J to 0 bases, leaving 4 bases not matched to a gene. The CDR3 loop spans 17 amino acids. CDR3 sequence (DNA): TGTGCCAGCAGTTTATCTGCGGACAGGGCCTCTGGAAACACCATATATTTT. Translated, it gives CASSLSADRASGNTIYF.

The chain carries TRBV12-5 and TRBJ2-7; a possible D gene is TRBD1 (7 bases). CDR1 is LGHNT and CDR2 is FRNRAP in the germline V gene. There are 15 residues in the CDR3. V lost 4 bases, J lost 3 bases, and 16 bases lay in between. In DNA form, the CDR3 reads TGTGCTAGTGGTTGCGGGACAGCCCCCAACTACGAGCAGTACTTC. This translates into CASGCGTAPNYEQYF.

The V call is TRBV9, the J call TRBJ2-3, with 9 bases fitting TRBD2. Germline V gene sequence: CDR1 SGDLS, CDR2 YYNGEE. Germline trimming cut 3 bases from V and 2 bases from J; bases unmatched to any gene: 7. The length of the CDR3 is 16 residues. This chain's CDR3 is CASSALAGTYTDTQYF. DNA of the CDR3: TGTGCCAGCAGCGCTCTAGCGGGGACCTACACAGATACGCAGTATTTT. Full variable domain (missing parts from reference TRBV9 and TRBJ2-3): DSGVTQTPKHLITATGQRVTLRCSPRSGDLSVYWYQQSLDQGLQFLIQYYNGEERAKGNILERFSAQQFPDLHSELNLSSLELGDSALYFCASSALAGTYTDTQYFGPGTRLTVL.

CDR3 DNA sequence: TGTGCCAGCTCACCAACAGGACCGAACACTGAAGCTTTCTTT. It is translated as CASSPTGPNTEAFF. J is TRBJ1-1 and V is TRBV18, with a tentative D call TRBD1 (5 bases). The germline V gene has CDR1 KGHSH and CDR2 LQKENI. Between the trimmed V and J ends, which lost 2 bases and 1 base, there was a span of 8 bases. This CDR3 is built from 14 residues.